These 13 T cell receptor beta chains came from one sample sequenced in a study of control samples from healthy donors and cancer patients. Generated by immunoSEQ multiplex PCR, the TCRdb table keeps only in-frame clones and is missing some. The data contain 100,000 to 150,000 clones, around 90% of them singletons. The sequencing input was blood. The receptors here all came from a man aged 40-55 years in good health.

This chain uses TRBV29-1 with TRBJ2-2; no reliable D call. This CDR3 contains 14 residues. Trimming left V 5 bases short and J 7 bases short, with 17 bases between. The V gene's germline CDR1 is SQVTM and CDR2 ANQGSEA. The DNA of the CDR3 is TGCAGCGTTTCCGACGGACCTTGGAGCGGGGAGCTGTTTTTT. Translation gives CSVSDGPWSGELFF.

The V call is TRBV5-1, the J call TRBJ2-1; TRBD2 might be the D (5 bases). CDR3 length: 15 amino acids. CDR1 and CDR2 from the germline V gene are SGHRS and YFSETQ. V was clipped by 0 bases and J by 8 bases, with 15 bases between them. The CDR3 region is CASSLASTGVDEQFF. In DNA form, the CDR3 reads TGCGCCAGCAGCTTGGCCAGTACCGGGGTGGATGAGCAGTTCTTC.

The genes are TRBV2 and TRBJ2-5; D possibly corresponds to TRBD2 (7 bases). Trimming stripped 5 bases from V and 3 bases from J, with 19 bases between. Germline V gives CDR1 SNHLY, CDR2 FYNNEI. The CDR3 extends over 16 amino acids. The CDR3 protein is CASSTNPRGGEETQYF. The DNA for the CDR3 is TGTGCCAGCAGTACCAACCCTAGGGGGGGAGAAGAGACCCAGTACTTC.

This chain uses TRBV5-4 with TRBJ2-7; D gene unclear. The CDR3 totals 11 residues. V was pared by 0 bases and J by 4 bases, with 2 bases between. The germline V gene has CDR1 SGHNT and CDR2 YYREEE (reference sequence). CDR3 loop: CASSLEYEQYF. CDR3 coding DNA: TGTGCCAGCAGCTTGGAATACGAGCAGTACTTC.

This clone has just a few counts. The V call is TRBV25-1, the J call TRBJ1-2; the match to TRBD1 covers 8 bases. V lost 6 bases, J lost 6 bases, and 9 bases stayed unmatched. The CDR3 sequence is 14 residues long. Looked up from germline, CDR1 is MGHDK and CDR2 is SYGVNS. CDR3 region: CASRGVGTGDGYTF. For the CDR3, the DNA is TGTGCCAGCAGAGGGGTCGGGACAGGCGATGGCTACACCTTC.

Here the CDR3 reads CASSVTENTEAFF. CDR3 nucleotide sequence: TGTGCCAGCAGCGTAACCGAGAACACTGAAGCTTTCTTT. V and J are TRBV9 and TRBJ1-1; unclear D gene. This CDR3 is 13 amino acids long. V shed 1 base and J shed 1 base, with 5 bases lying between them. Germline CDR1 is SGDLS and CDR2 is YYNGEE.

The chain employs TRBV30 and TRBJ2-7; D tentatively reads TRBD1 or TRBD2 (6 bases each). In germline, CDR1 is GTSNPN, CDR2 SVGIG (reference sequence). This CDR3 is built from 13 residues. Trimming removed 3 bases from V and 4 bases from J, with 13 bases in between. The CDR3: CAWRRGAPYEQYF. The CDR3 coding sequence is TGTGCCTGGAGGAGGGGGGCACCTTACGAGCAGTACTTC.

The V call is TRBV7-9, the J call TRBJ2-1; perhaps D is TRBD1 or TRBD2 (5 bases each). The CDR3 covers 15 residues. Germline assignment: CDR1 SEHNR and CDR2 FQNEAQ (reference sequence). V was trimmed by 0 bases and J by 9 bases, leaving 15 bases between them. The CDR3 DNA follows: TGTGCCAGCAGCTTAGCGGGGACGGCCTCTTTTGAGCAGTTCTTC. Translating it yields CASSLAGTASFEQFF.

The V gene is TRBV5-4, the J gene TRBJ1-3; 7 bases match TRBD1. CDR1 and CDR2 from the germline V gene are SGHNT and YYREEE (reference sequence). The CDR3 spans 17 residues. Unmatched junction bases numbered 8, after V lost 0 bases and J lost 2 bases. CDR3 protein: CASSLEGALPPGNTIYF. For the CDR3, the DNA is TGTGCCAGCAGCTTGGAGGGGGCGCTACCTCCTGGAAACACCATATATTTT.

CDR3 in amino acids: CASRGGGARQETQYF. The CDR3 nucleotides read TGTGCCAGCAGGGGCGGGGGGGCCCGACAAGAGACCCAGTACTTC. The gene calls are TRBV2 and TRBJ2-5; 9 bases map to TRBD2. Germline V gene sequence: CDR1 SNHLY, CDR2 FYNNEI. V was clipped by 6 bases and J by 2 bases; unmatched bases: 7. This CDR3 has 15 residues.

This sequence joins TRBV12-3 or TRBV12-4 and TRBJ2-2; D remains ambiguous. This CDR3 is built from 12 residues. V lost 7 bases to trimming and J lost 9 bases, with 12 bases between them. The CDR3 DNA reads TGTGCCAGCACCCCCCGAGCGCGGGAGCTGTTTTTT. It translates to CASTPRARELFF.

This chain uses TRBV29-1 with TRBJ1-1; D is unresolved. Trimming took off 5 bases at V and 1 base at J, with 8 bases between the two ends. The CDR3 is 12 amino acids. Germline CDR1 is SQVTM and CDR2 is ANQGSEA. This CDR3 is CSVRASNTEAFF. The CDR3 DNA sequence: TGCAGCGTTCGTGCTTCGAACACTGAAGCTTTCTTT. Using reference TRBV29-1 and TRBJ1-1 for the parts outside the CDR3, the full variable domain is SAVISQKPSRDICQRGTSLTIQCQVDSQVTMMFWYRQQPGQSLTLIATANQGSEATYESGFVIDKFPISRPNLTFSTLTVSNMSPEDSSIYLCSVRASNTEAFFGQGTRLTVV.

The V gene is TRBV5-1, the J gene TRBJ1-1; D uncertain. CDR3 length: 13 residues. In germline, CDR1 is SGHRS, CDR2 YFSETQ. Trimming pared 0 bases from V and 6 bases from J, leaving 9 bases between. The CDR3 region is CASSLAGVPEAFF. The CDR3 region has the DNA TGCGCCAGCAGCTTGGCCGGAGTTCCTGAAGCTTTCTTT.